This paragraph reports one T cell receptor beta chain. Germline trimming cut 3 bases from V and 0 bases from J; bases unmatched to any gene: 3. CDR3 length equals 16 residues. From germline, CDR1 is MGHRA and CDR2 YSYEKL. Unique molecular identifiers were used in preparing the TCRbeta library. TCRdb re-derived calls from the PCR reads in MiXCR, one entry per CDR3 protein. The sample holds approximately 350,000 distinct CDR3 sequences, roughly 16% seen once. This specimen belongs to a study of T-cell reconstitution after alpha-beta-depleted transplantation in children. The input for sequencing was PBMCs, mostly from graft donor cells, taken 360 days after TCRalphabeta/CD19-depleted stem cell transplant. The sequence derives from a male patient between 2 and 9 years old who had a stem cell transplant for acute lymphoblastic leukemia, so the T cells may come from the graft donor. The chain recombines TRBV4-1 with TRBJ2-4; 9 positions agree with TRBD2. CDR3 in amino acids: CASSHTSGLAKNIQYF. CDR3 nucleotide sequence: TGCGCCAGCAGCCACACTAGCGGGTTAGCCAAAAACATTCAGTACTTC.